This TCR beta chain appears in the sequencing data of a study of shared clonotypes between healthy human individuals. Details on this clone: Its antigen remains unknown.

Findings of the study overall: Compared with memory subsets, naive subsets generally had larger estimated richness. The study found lower generation probabilities in non-shared clonotypes than in those shared by all four donors.

Here immunoSEQ multiplex PCR was the method, and the copy in TCRdb shows in-frame clones only, minus some. The data contain about 1.1 million clones, 70% to 80% of them singletons. CDR1 and CDR2 from the germline V gene are MRHNA and SNTAGT. The CDR3 contains 18 residues. The V and J ends lost 2 bases and 5 bases, in that order; junction bases with no gene match: 11. The source is a young man in good health. Some clones in this sample may be carry-over from other donors' samples. The chain has TRBV6-4 and TRBJ2-1, with 11 bases that match TRBD2. Sequenced sample: memory CD4+ T cells from PBMCs. Subset described: CD45RA-negative fraction. The CDR3: CASSDPEDPSGRHNEQFF. CDR3 nucleotides: TGTGCCAGCAGTGACCCAGAAGACCCTAGCGGGAGGCACAATGAGCAGTTCTTC.